The next 21 T cell receptor beta chains were all read from a single sample in a study of blood T cell repertoires in COVID-19. Sequenced by immunoSEQ multiplex PCR; TCRdb stores in-frame clones only, minus some. The sample has tens of thousands of clones; 79% are singletons. What was sequenced was peripheral blood. The receptors shown here come from a human donor in a cohort sampled during active COVID-19.

The CDR3 loop is CASSFAGTGDTEAFF. The CDR3 DNA reads TGTGCCAGCAGTTTCGCCGGGACAGGGGACACTGAAGCTTTCTTT. This chain uses TRBV27 with TRBJ1-1; 10 bases line up with TRBD1. This CDR3 contains 15 residues. V gave up 3 bases and J gave up 3 bases; unmatched junction bases: 4. Germline CDR1 is MNHEY and CDR2 is SMNVEV (reference sequence).

The rearrangement uses TRBV14 and TRBJ2-5; D possibly corresponds to TRBD1 (5 bases). CDR1 is SGHDN, CDR2 FVKESK, per germline. The germline V and J ends were trimmed by 2 bases and 5 bases, with 24 bases remaining between them. The CDR3 has 18 residues. CDR3 residues: CASSQFPLDARVRETQYF. DNA for the CDR3: TGTGCCAGCAGCCAATTCCCGTTAGATGCCAGGGTGAGGGAGACCCAGTACTTC.

The gene calls are TRBV11-2 and TRBJ2-3; D gene unclear. This CDR3 has 14 amino acids. Per the germline V gene, CDR1 is SGHAT and CDR2 is FQNNGV. V was pared by 7 bases and J by 1 base, with 12 bases between. The CDR3 bases are TGTGCCAGCAATTTAAATGCGGGCACAGATACGCAGTATTTT. It encodes CASNLNAGTDTQYF.

This clone has just one count. This chain links TRBV29-1 with TRBJ2-5, with 13 positions matching TRBD2. The CDR3 is 14 amino acids. Per the germline V gene, CDR1 is SQVTM and CDR2 is ANQGSEA. Unmatched junction bases numbered 5, after V lost 6 bases and J lost 4 bases. The CDR3 region is CSVGLAGRGETQYF. CDR3 DNA sequence: TGCAGCGTGGGACTAGCGGGACGGGGAGAGACCCAGTACTTC.

This chain connects TRBV5-4 to TRBJ1-3; maybe TRBD1 (5 bases). The CDR3 consists of 17 residues. From germline, CDR1 is SGHNT and CDR2 YYREEE (reference sequence). V was clipped by 4 bases and J by 0 bases, with 17 bases between them. The CDR3 DNA reads TGTGCCAGCAGCCTTTCGGTGGGGCGGAGCTCTGGAAACACCATATATTTT. This codes for CASSLSVGRSSGNTIYF.

V and J are TRBV10-1 and TRBJ2-3; TRBD1 matches 8 bases. CDR1 is WNHNN, CDR2 SYGVQD, per germline (reference sequence). The CDR3 covers 16 residues. The V gene end was trimmed by 0 bases and the J gene end by 5 bases; junction bases not matched to a gene: 7. The CDR3 here is CASSESGRGLRDTQYF. In DNA form, the CDR3 reads TGCGCCAGCAGTGAGTCGGGCAGGGGGCTCAGAGATACGCAGTATTTT.

The rearrangement uses TRBV19 and TRBJ1-5; D gene ambiguous. The CDR3 contains 13 residues. Germline V gene sequence: CDR1 LNHDA, CDR2 SQIVND (reference sequence). Trimming shortened V by 2 bases and J by 4 bases, and 6 bases separated the two germline ends. The CDR3 loop reads CASSISPNQPQHF. CDR3 DNA: TGTGCCAGTAGTATATCCCCAAATCAGCCCCAGCATTTT.

This sequence joins TRBV3-1 (or the pseudogene TRBV3-2) and TRBJ2-1; 9 bases agree with TRBD1. J gave up 8 bases and V 4 bases, and 9 bases lay outside the gene matches. Germline V CDR1 and CDR2: LGHDT, YNNKEL (reference sequence). This CDR3 has 15 residues. The CDR3 region has the DNA TGTGCCAGCAGCCTGGGACAGGGCGAATCGGATGAGCAGTTCTTC. It yields the protein CASSLGQGESDEQFF.

The V and J genes are TRBV6-1 and TRBJ2-3, with 11 bases aligning to TRBD2. Losses at the gene ends were 0 bases for V and 3 bases for J; bases not matched to a gene: 8. CDR1 is MNHNS, CDR2 SASEGT, per germline. The CDR3 contains 18 residues. In DNA form, the CDR3 reads TGTGCCAGCAGTGAAGCGAGTCGTACTAGCGGGAGAACAGATACGCAGTATTTT. Translation: CASSEASRTSGRTDTQYF.

The rearrangement uses TRBV6-1 and TRBJ1-1; 7 positions agree with TRBD1. The CDR3 is 16 amino acids. CDR1 and CDR2 (germline): MNHNS, SASEGT. The J segment lost 5 bases and the V segment lost 2 bases, leaving 11 bases of the junction unmatched. The chain's CDR3 is CASSEPQGLPWTEAFF. The CDR3 DNA reads TGTGCCAGCAGTGAACCACAGGGGTTACCTTGGACTGAAGCTTTCTTT.

This chain joins TRBV13 and TRBJ2-1; perhaps TRBD2 as D (5 bases). This CDR3 region has 15 residues. The V end lost 0 bases, the J end lost 9 bases, and 15 bases lay between the germline ends. Germline V gene sequence: CDR1 PRHDT, CDR2 FYEKMQ (reference sequence). The CDR3 loop reads CASSLGLISRGEQFF. Written as DNA, the CDR3 is TGTGCCAGCAGCTTAGGCCTAATTAGCCGGGGTGAGCAGTTCTTC.

The rearrangement uses TRBV11-2 and TRBJ1-6, with D maybe TRBD1 (6 bases). Germline V CDR1 and CDR2: SGHAT, FQNNGV. The V gene lost 1 base and the J gene lost 10 bases, with 11 bases spanning the gap. This CDR3 has 14 residues. The CDR3 spells CASSLGGGGSPLHF. For the CDR3, the DNA is TGTGCCAGCAGCTTAGGGGGAGGGGGGTCACCCCTCCACTTT.

The chain has TRBV2 and TRBJ1-2; D gene uncertain. CDR1 is SNHLY and CDR2 is FYNNEI in the germline V gene. CDR3 length: 14 residues. V was trimmed by 7 bases and J by 5 bases, leaving 17 bases between them. The DNA of the CDR3 is TGTGCCAGCACCCTAGATTCGTATGGATATGGCTACACCTTC. It codes for CASTLDSYGYGYTF. The whole variable domain, remainder taken from reference TRBV2 and TRBJ1-2, is EPEVTQTPSHQVTQMGQEVILRCVPISNHLYFYWYRQILGQKVEFLVSFYNNEISEKSEIFDDQFSVERPDGSNFTLKIRSTKLEDSAMYFCASTLDSYGYGYTFGSGTRLTVV.

The chain links TRBV2 to TRBJ1-4; no clear D. Germline loops: CDR1 SNHLY, CDR2 FYNNEI. The CDR3 sequence is 13 residues long. The V gene lost 2 bases and the J gene lost 4 bases, with 5 bases spanning the gap. The CDR3 nucleotides are TGTGCCAGCAGTGAACGCAGTAATGAAAAACTGTTTTTT. It codes for CASSERSNEKLFF.

The genes are TRBV7-9 and TRBJ2-7, with D uncertain. The CDR3 runs to 11 residues. V lost 1 base and J lost 12, with 10 bases in between. Germline loops: CDR1 SEHNR, CDR2 FQNEAQ (reference sequence). The CDR3 sequence: CASSLDGPGYF. The CDR3 DNA reads TGTGCCAGCAGCTTAGATGGCCCGGGGTACTTC.

The rearrangement links TRBV7-8 to TRBJ1-5; 9 bases map to TRBD1. In germline, CDR1 is SGHVS, CDR2 FQNEAQ. The CDR3 sequence is 15 residues long. J was trimmed by 4 bases and V by 4 bases; bases with no gene match: 5. The CDR3 region has the DNA TGTGCCAGCAGCTATGATGGACAGGGGAATCAGCCCCAGCATTTT. It yields the protein CASSYDGQGNQPQHF.

The rearrangement links TRBV19 to TRBJ1-2; 7 nucleotides align to TRBD1. The germline gives CDR1 LNHDA, CDR2 SQIVND (reference sequence). V lost 10 bases to trimming and J lost 4 bases; unmatched junction nucleotides: 6. The CDR3 runs to 12 residues. CDR3 bases: TGTGCCACACGACAGGGCTTCTATGGCTACACCTTC. This sequence encodes CATRQGFYGYTF. Looking up the rest from reference TRBV19 and TRBJ1-2 gives the full variable domain: DGGITQSPKYLFRKEGQNVTLSCEQNLNHDAMYWYRQDPGQGLRLIYYSQIVNDFQKGDIAEGYSVSREKKESFPLTVTSAQKNPTAFYLCATRQGFYGYTFGSGTRLTVV.

This clone appeared once. The chain employs TRBV10-3 and TRBJ2-7; D is uncertain. This CDR3 comprises 14 residues. Per the germline V gene, CDR1 is ENHRY and CDR2 is SYGVKD. Trimming took off 5 bases at V and 2 bases at J, with 13 bases between the two ends. The CDR3, as DNA: TGTGCCATCAGTTCTACCTCCCAAACCTACGAGCAGTACTTC. Encoded protein: CAISSTSQTYEQYF.

In this sample, this clone turned up once. The genes are TRBV2 and TRBJ1-2; D may be TRBD1 (5 bases). V was shortened by 3 bases and J by 4 bases, with 12 bases between the two germline ends. Germline CDR1 is SNHLY and CDR2 is FYNNEI. The CDR3 totals 14 residues. The CDR3 bases are TGTGCCAGCAGTGATCAGGGTGACAGCTATGGCTACACCTTC. This gives the protein CASSDQGDSYGYTF.

This chain joins TRBV11-2 and TRBJ2-1; a possible D gene is TRBD2 (7 bases). V lost 6 bases to trimming and J lost 8 bases, with 20 bases between them. CDR3 length equals 15 residues. From germline, CDR1 is SGHAT and CDR2 FQNNGV. CDR3 residues: CASRMRGGLIDEQFF. The CDR3 DNA follows: TGTGCCAGCAGGATGAGGGGGGGCTTGATTGATGAGCAGTTCTTC.

This clone was observed a few times. The chain has TRBV10-3 and TRBJ1-5; 11 nucleotides align to TRBD1. CDR3 length: 16 residues. In germline, CDR1 is ENHRY, CDR2 SYGVKD. V gave up 2 bases and J gave up 3 bases; unmatched junction bases: 3. CDR3 sequence reads: CAISEGQGAFNQPQHF. For the CDR3, the DNA is TGTGCCATCAGTGAGGGACAGGGGGCTTTCAATCAGCCCCAGCATTTT.